The present entry profiles one T cell receptor (beta chain) with its context. The antigen is undetermined. Reprocessing the 5' RACE reads, TCRdb reports a single entry for every CDR3 protein and omits DNA. In total, the table holds about 430,000 distinct CDR3 sequences. CDR1 and CDR2 from the germline V gene are SGHAT and FQNNGV. There are 14 residues in the CDR3. The data originate from a study of T cells expressing NK-cell markers. Points from the study as a whole: There were a few donors in whom these clonotypes also led the CD3+CD56-NKG2C+ fraction. The study found dominant NKG2C+ clonotypes at roughly 1.0-8% of CD8+ T cells in over 5 donors.

Source material: blood T cells: a sorted CD56 or NKG2C T cell subset, CD4+ or CD8+ T cells, or bulk PBMC T cells (not recorded which). The sequence was obtained from a woman aged 45-60 years in good health. The V call is TRBV11-2, the J call TRBJ1-1. The CDR3 sequence: CASSLDQGLAEAFF.